These 31 T cell receptor beta chains were all obtained from the same sample, sequenced in a study of beta chain features in type 1 diabetes. Study findings and constraints: Among patients with Type 1 diabetes, TCRB CDR3s were moderately but significantly shorter in every one of the four CD4+ subsets.

No antigen has been identified for these receptors. The isolated RNA, all of it, was reverse transcribed, so expressed TCRB transcripts were what got sequenced. The method was immunoSEQ multiplex PCR; TCRdb's version includes in-frame clones alone and lacks a portion of them. Among more than 250,000 clones listed, 20% were seen once. Source material: naive CD4+ T cells from blood. These receptors all stem from a woman between 35 and 50 years old with type 1 diabetes.

This rearrangement joins TRBV11-2 to TRBJ1-1, with D possibly matching TRBD1 (5 bases). Germline V gene data show CDR1 as SGHAT and CDR2 as FQNNGV. This CDR3 contains 14 residues. Between the trimmed V and J ends, which lost 2 bases and 5 bases, there was a span of 12 bases. CDR3 sequence (DNA): TGTGCCAGCAGCTTAAATCCGGGGGGGACTGAAGCTTTCTTT. Amino acids: CASSLNPGGTEAFF.

The genes are TRBV5-1 and TRBJ1-1; D remains unclear. There are 14 residues in the CDR3. Germline CDR1 SGHRS, CDR2 YFSETQ. Trimming took off 1 base at V and 5 bases at J, with 12 bases between the two ends. The DNA of the CDR3 is TGCGCCAGCAGCTTGACAGTCCCGGGGACTGAAGCTTTCTTT. Amino acid sequence: CASSLTVPGTEAFF.

This clone has a handful of counts. The chain is built from TRBV2 and TRBJ1-2; 10 bases are a match to TRBD1. Trimming at V came to 6 bases and at J to 2 bases, leaving 3 bases not matched to a gene. From germline, CDR1 is SNHLY and CDR2 FYNNEI. The CDR3 has 14 residues. For the CDR3, the DNA is TGTGCCAGCAGCCCGACAGGGGGCAACTATGGCTACACCTTC. Amino acids: CASSPTGGNYGYTF.

Only a few counts were recorded for this clone. The chain combines TRBV23-1 with TRBJ2-1; TRBD2 matches at 8 bases. TRBV23-1 is an ORF for which the function is uncertain. CDR3 length equals 12 residues. V gave up 6 bases and J gave up 8 bases; unmatched junction bases: 3. This chain's CDR3 is CASSPRGDEQFF. For the CDR3, the DNA is TGCGCCAGCAGCCCGCGGGGGGATGAGCAGTTCTTC.

Concerning this clone itself: A junction end diverges from the germline sequence, so it may reflect a read error. The V gene is TRBV11-2, the J gene TRBJ1-2, with 11 bases identical to TRBD1. This CDR3 spans 12 amino acids. Germline CDR1 is SGHAT and CDR2 is FQNNGV. The DNA of the CDR3 is TGTGCCAGCAGCCCAGGACAGGGGGCAGTTCCCTTC. It codes for CASSPGQGAVPF.

The V gene is TRBV28, the J gene TRBJ2-1, with D maybe TRBD1 (5 bases). Germline CDR1 reads MDHEN; CDR2 reads SYDVKM. With 11 bases removed from V and 2 bases from J, the gap between germline ends came to 19 bases. The CDR3 loop spans 15 amino acids. In DNA, the CDR3 is TGTGCCTCCCCTCCGACTTCAGGGCCCTACAATGAGCAGTTCTTC. This translates into CASPPTSGPYNEQFF.

This sequence joins TRBV6-6 and TRBJ2-5; possible D gene TRBD1, 6 bases. From germline, CDR1 is MNHNY and CDR2 SVGAGI (reference sequence). The CDR3 sequence is 13 residues long. V lost 7 bases, J lost 1 base, and 10 bases lay in between. The CDR3 sequence: CASMRTAQETQYF. The CDR3 DNA is TGTGCCAGCATGAGGACAGCCCAAGAGACCCAGTACTTC.

The V call is TRBV4-1, the J call TRBJ2-1, with 12 nucleotides matching TRBD2. V trimming: 0 bases; J trimming: 7 bases; junction bases outside the gene matches: 10. The CDR3 sequence is 18 residues long. Germline V CDR1 and CDR2: MGHRA, YSYEKL. The CDR3 DNA is TGCGCCAGCAGCCAAGATCCTAGCGGGAGGGTAGGTGTAAATGAGCAGTTCTTC. Amino acid sequence: CASSQDPSGRVGVNEQFF.

The J gene is TRBJ2-5, the V gene TRBV5-6; D is ambiguous. The V end was cut by 2 bases, the J end by 5 bases, with 4 bases between. The CDR3 length is 11 residues. Germline CDR1 is SGHDT and CDR2 is YYEEEE. The CDR3 loop reads CASSLHETQYF. The CDR3 DNA sequence: TGTGCCAGCAGCTTACACGAGACCCAGTACTTC.

The chain employs TRBV30 and TRBJ2-3, with 10 bases matching TRBD2. After removal of 0 bases from V and 6 bases from J, the junction contained 6 bases not matched to a gene. Germline V gives CDR1 GTSNPN, CDR2 SVGIG (reference sequence). The CDR3 is 15 residues long. The CDR3 loop is CAWSVVGLARDTQYF. CDR3 DNA sequence: TGTGCCTGGAGTGTTGTGGGACTAGCGAGGGATACGCAGTATTTT.

The chain is built from TRBV9 and TRBJ1-2, with D hard to call. Trimming pared 3 bases from V and 3 bases from J, leaving 9 bases between. CDR3 size: 13 residues. The V gene's germline CDR1 is SGDLS and CDR2 YYNGEE. The CDR3 nucleotides read TGTGCCAGCAGCGGCGGTGCCTACTATGGCTACACCTTC. Residues: CASSGGAYYGYTF.

This clone turned up a few times. The chain's CDR3 is CASSHRRDTQYF. CDR3 nucleotides: TGTGCCAGCAGCCATCGGAGGGATACGCAGTATTTT. The chain is built from TRBV5-6 and TRBJ2-3; perhaps TRBD2 as D (5 bases). In germline, CDR1 is SGHDT, CDR2 YYEEEE. The V and J ends lost 4 bases and 6 bases respectively, with 9 bases between them. This CDR3 is built from 12 residues.

There are a few counts of this clone. V is TRBV7-9 and J is TRBJ2-5; 9 bases map to TRBD1. The CDR3 has 15 amino acids. V was pared by 5 bases and J by 4 bases, with 8 bases of the junction left unmatched. Germline V lookup: CDR1 SEHNR, CDR2 FQNEAQ (reference sequence). CDR3 coding DNA: TGTGCCAGCAGCAGGGGGACAGGGCAAGGAGAGACCCAGTACTTC. Its translation is CASSRGTGQGETQYF.

With regard to this clone: Other DNA sequences within the sample encode an identical CDR3. The gene calls are TRBV18 and TRBJ2-5; D ambiguous. CDR1 KGHSH and CDR2 LQKENI come from the germline V gene. The CDR3 has 13 amino acids. V dropped 3 bases and J dropped 2 bases, with 7 bases sitting between them. This chain's CDR3 is CASSPSGQETQYF. CDR3 coding DNA: TGTGCCAGCTCACCTTCGGGTCAAGAGACCCAGTACTTC.

This clone has only a few counts. CDR3 coding DNA: TGTGCCAGCAGCATTGGGACTAGCGGTTACTCCCAAGAGACCCAGTACTTC. It specifies CASSIGTSGYSQETQYF. The chain links TRBV9 to TRBJ2-5; 11 bases map to TRBD2. V trimming: 4 bases; J trimming: 1 base; junction bases outside the gene matches: 9. The CDR3 runs 17 residues. CDR1 and CDR2 (germline): SGDLS, YYNGEE.

DNA for the CDR3: TGTGCCATCAGTGGACAGGGGAGCAATCAGCCCCAGCATTTT. Protein: CAISGQGSNQPQHF. The chain joins TRBV10-3 to TRBJ1-5, with TRBD1 matching over 8 bases. CDR3 size: 14 residues. The V and J ends lost 4 bases and 1 base, in that order; junction bases with no gene match: 0. Germline V CDR1 and CDR2: ENHRY, SYGVKD.

This clone has only a few counts. V is TRBV4-1 and J is TRBJ1-5; no reliable D call. Trimming pared 4 bases from V and 9 bases from J, leaving 19 bases between. The CDR3 spans 15 residues. CDR1 MGHRA and CDR2 YSYEKL come from the germline V gene. CDR3 bases: TGCGCCAGCAGCCCCCTAGACCGGTCTATTGGGCCCCAGCATTTT. It codes for CASSPLDRSIGPQHF.

The J gene is TRBJ2-4, the V gene TRBV7-9; TRBD2 matches 10 bases. This CDR3 comprises 16 residues. Trimming removed 5 bases from V and 8 bases from J; junction bases left unmatched: 12. Germline assignment: CDR1 SEHNR and CDR2 FQNEAQ (reference sequence). Here the CDR3 DNA reads TGTGCCAGCAGCGACAGGCTAGCGGGGGCCGGGGACATTCAGTACTTC. Translating it yields CASSDRLAGAGDIQYF. The full variable domain, rest sourced from reference TRBV7-9 and TRBJ2-4, is DTGVSQNPRHKITKRGQNVTFRCDPISEHNRLYWYRQTLGQGPEFLTYFQNEAQLEKSRLLSDRFSAERPKGSFSTLEIQRTEQGDSAMYLCASSDRLAGAGDIQYFGAGTRLSVL.

This chain uses TRBV28 with TRBJ2-4; 10 bases are shared with TRBD2. J gave up 9 bases and V 6 bases, and 5 bases lay outside the gene matches. Looked up from germline, CDR1 is MDHEN and CDR2 is SYDVKM. The CDR3 loop spans 13 amino acids. This chain's CDR3 is CASRASGSSIQYF. Here the CDR3 DNA reads TGTGCCAGCAGGGCTAGCGGGAGCAGCATTCAGTACTTC.

The genes are TRBV30 and TRBJ1-1; 9 nucleotides line up with TRBD1. The junction had 8 bases not matched to a gene; V was cut back by 3 bases and J by 3 bases. This CDR3 has 15 amino acids. From germline, CDR1 is GTSNPN and CDR2 SVGIG (reference sequence). The CDR3 spells CAWRGGQGPYTEAFF. CDR3 nucleotides: TGTGCCTGGAGAGGGGGACAGGGTCCCTACACTGAAGCTTTCTTT.

This clone appeared a single time. The chain couples TRBV5-4 to TRBJ1-1; unclear D gene. Germline V CDR1 and CDR2: SGHNT, YYREEE (reference sequence). The CDR3 contains 11 residues. Trimming removed 3 bases from V and 7 bases from J, with 7 bases in between. The CDR3: CASSSDYEAFF. The CDR3, as DNA: TGTGCCAGCAGCTCCGACTATGAAGCTTTCTTT.

The V gene is TRBV4-3, the J gene TRBJ1-2; D gene uncertain. The CDR3 has 14 amino acids. The germline V gene encodes CDR1 LGHNA and CDR2 YSLEER. Trimming took 1 base from V and 8 from J, leaving 14 bases between them. The CDR3: CASSQGGGAVGYTF. The CDR3 bases are TGCGCCAGCAGCCAAGGCGGCGGAGCGGTAGGCTACACCTTC.

This chain links TRBV30 with TRBJ1-1; 7 bases are shared with TRBD1. Germline V gene data show CDR1 as GTSNPN and CDR2 as SVGIG (reference sequence). This CDR3 has 14 amino acids. After removal of 1 base from V and 2 bases from J, the junction contained 4 bases not matched to a gene. The chain's CDR3 is CAWSEDRANTEAFF. CDR3 coding DNA: TGTGCCTGGAGTGAAGACAGGGCAAACACTGAAGCTTTCTTT.

The chain has TRBV19 and TRBJ2-2; 9 bases are a match to TRBD1. V lost 5 bases and J lost 4; bases outside the gene matches: 5. CDR3 length: 15 amino acids. Germline values: CDR1 LNHDA, CDR2 SQIVND (reference sequence). CDR3 sequence: CASSSGQGGTGELFF. CDR3 DNA: TGTGCCAGTAGTTCGGGACAGGGAGGCACCGGGGAGCTGTTTTTT.

The table lists this clone with a few counts. The rearrangement uses TRBV5-1 and TRBJ1-2; maybe TRBD1 (5 bases). The CDR3 loop spans 12 amino acids. In germline, CDR1 is SGHRS, CDR2 YFSETQ. Trimming left V 2 bases short and J 6 bases short, with 8 bases between. CDR3 region: CASSLTRDGYTF. Written as DNA, the CDR3 is TGCGCCAGCAGCTTAACCAGGGATGGCTACACCTTC. The full variable domain, rest sourced from reference TRBV5-1 and TRBJ1-2, is KAGVTQTPRYLIKTRGQQVTLSCSPISGHRSVSWYQQTPGQGLQFLFEYFSETQRNKGNFPGRFSGRQFSNSRSEMNVSTLELGDSALYLCASSLTRDGYTFGSGTRLTVV.

This clone has more than one count but fewer than ten. The chain couples TRBV5-1 to TRBJ2-7; TRBD2 matches 11 bases. V was clipped by 0 bases and J by 4 bases; unmatched bases: 3. The CDR3 consists of 15 residues. In germline, CDR1 is SGHRS, CDR2 YFSETQ. CDR3 sequence reads: CASSLEGTSGYEQYF. As DNA, the CDR3 is TGCGCCAGCAGCTTGGAAGGGACTAGCGGATACGAGCAGTACTTC.

The chain couples TRBV7-9 to TRBJ2-5; perhaps TRBD2 as D (8 bases). The J call may be in error: the DNA end matches TRBJ2-7 better. Germline CDR1 reads SEHNR; CDR2 reads FQNEAQ (reference sequence). CDR3 size: 15 residues. CDR3 sequence (DNA): TGTGCCAGCAGCTCGGGGGGGGGACAGTACTACGAGCAGTACTTC. This translates into CASSSGGGQYYEQYF.

This clone was detected once. The CDR3 is CAWSPTGKGAYEQYF. As DNA, the CDR3 is TGTGCCTGGAGCCCTACAGGGAAGGGGGCCTACGAGCAGTACTTC. The chain has TRBV30 and TRBJ2-7, with a weak D call TRBD1 (6 bases). CDR3 length equals 15 residues. Germline V gives CDR1 GTSNPN, CDR2 SVGIG (reference sequence). The germline V and J ends were trimmed by 3 bases and 2 bases, with 17 bases remaining between them.

In its sample, this clone was seen once. The rearrangement uses TRBV2 and TRBJ1-5; D call uncertain. CDR3 size: 15 residues. Trimming took off 5 bases at V and 1 base at J, with 12 bases between the two ends. The germline CDR1 and CDR2 sequences are SNHLY and FYNNEI. CDR3 nucleotide sequence: TGTGCCAGCAGTTATGTTGGGGAGAGCAATCAGCCCCAGCATTTT. Its translation: CASSYVGESNQPQHF.

The chain carries TRBV25-1 and TRBJ1-5; D is uncertain. Per the germline V gene, CDR1 is MGHDK and CDR2 is SYGVNS. The CDR3 spans 14 residues. V was trimmed by 4 bases and J by 2 bases, leaving 9 bases between them. In DNA form, the CDR3 reads TGTGCCAGCAGTGTGGGCGGGGGCAATCAGCCCCAGCATTTT. Amino acid sequence: CASSVGGGNQPQHF.

In its sample, this clone was seen a few times. V is TRBV13 and J is TRBJ2-3; a possible D gene is TRBD1 (5 bases). Germline CDR1 PRHDT, CDR2 FYEKMQ (reference sequence). V was shortened by 7 bases and J by 3 bases, with 17 bases between the two germline ends. This CDR3 is 15 amino acids long. In DNA, the CDR3 is TGTGCCAGCACCCTCCAGGGTGGGGTTACAGATACGCAGTATTTT. Its translation: CASTLQGGVTDTQYF.